The TCR beta chain described here comes from a study of CD8 T cells in ankylosing spondylitis. Overall study findings and caveats: Certain motif variants had earlier appeared in reactive arthritis synovial fluid and blood. Within ankylosing spondylitis blood, a TCR beta motif made up of eight or nine highly homologous variants appeared to be characteristic. Reportedly, significant enrichment of disease-linked clones occurred in matched ankylosing spondylitis synovial fluid.

Quantitative molecular-barcoded 5'-RACE generated the TCR beta libraries. TCRdb passed the 5' RACE reads through MiXCR, listing each CDR3 protein once. The sample carries around 250,000 distinct CDR3 sequences, about 10% recorded once. This CDR3 is 14 amino acids long. The V gene lost 0 bases and the J gene lost 7 bases, with 10 bases spanning the gap. CDR1 and CDR2 (germline): LNHNV, YYDKDF (reference sequence). Many counts were recorded for this clonotype. Its antigen remains unidentified. V is TRBV15 and J is TRBJ1-5; D gene uncertain. This clonotype originated in a male donor with ankylosing spondylitis or in good health (not recorded which). The specimen sequenced was blood, either unsorted or a sorted T cell fraction (not recorded which). CDR3 region: CATSRDGESQPQHF. CDR3 DNA: TGTGCCACCAGCAGAGATGGTGAGTCGCAGCCCCAGCATTTT.